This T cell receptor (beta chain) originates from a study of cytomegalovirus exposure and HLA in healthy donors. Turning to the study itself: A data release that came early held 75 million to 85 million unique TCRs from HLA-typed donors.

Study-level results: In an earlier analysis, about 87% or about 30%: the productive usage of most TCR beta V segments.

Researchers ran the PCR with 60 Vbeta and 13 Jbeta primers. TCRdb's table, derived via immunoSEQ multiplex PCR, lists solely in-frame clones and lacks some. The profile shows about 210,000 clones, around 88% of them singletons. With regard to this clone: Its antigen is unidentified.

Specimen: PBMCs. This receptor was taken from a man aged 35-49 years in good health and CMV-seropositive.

DNA for the CDR3: TGTGCCAGCAGCCAGGACAGGGGGTGGACAGATACGCAGTATTTT. Translating it yields CASSQDRGWTDTQYF. This rearrangement joins TRBV7-3 to TRBJ2-3; 10 nucleotides align to TRBD1. The junction had 5 bases not matched to a gene; V was cut back by 5 bases and J by 3 bases. Germline CDR1 is SGHTA and CDR2 is FQGTGA. This CDR3 is 15 amino acids long.